The 16 T cell receptor beta chains presented below share a single source sample, sequenced in a study of cytomegalovirus exposure and HLA in healthy donors. PCR involved 60 Vbeta and 13 Jbeta primers. TCRdb's copy holds only in-frame clones and misses some; the assay was immunoSEQ multiplex PCR. The sample carries 120,000 to 150,000 clones, around 85% recorded once. Sequencing used PBMCs. All receptors derive from a woman in her 50s in good health and CMV-seropositive.

A single count supports this clone. This CDR3 reads CASSFQGAGNQPQHF. In nucleotides, the CDR3 is TGTGCCAGCAGCTTTCAGGGGGCTGGCAATCAGCCCCAGCATTTT. The V and J genes are TRBV5-8 and TRBJ1-5; 8 bases line up with TRBD1. The CDR3 is made up of 15 amino acids. J was trimmed by 2 bases and V by 2 bases; bases with no gene match: 3. The germline CDR1 and CDR2 sequences are SGHTS and YDEGEE. Looking up the rest from reference TRBV5-8 and TRBJ1-5 gives the full variable domain: EAGVTQSPTHLIKTRGQQATLRCSPISGHTSVYWYQQALGLGLQFLLWYDEGEERNRGNFPPRFSGRQFPNYSSELNVNALELEDSALYLCASSFQGAGNQPQHFGDGTRLSIL.

The chain uses TRBV28 and TRBJ1-2; D might be TRBD1 (5 bases). Trimming cost V 6 bases and J 0 bases, with 14 bases left between them. CDR3 size: 15 residues. Germline V gene lookup returns CDR1 MDHEN and CDR2 SYDVKM. In nucleotides, the CDR3 is TGTGCCAGCAGAAGACAGAGCCTTTCTAACTATGGCTACACCTTC. Residues: CASRRQSLSNYGYTF.

The chain has TRBV6-5 and TRBJ1-2; D perhaps matches TRBD1 (6 bases). This CDR3 has 16 amino acids. The germline V gene has CDR1 MNHEY and CDR2 SVGAGI. V was shortened by 0 bases and J by 3 bases, with 14 bases between the two germline ends. The CDR3 here is CASSYSRGARHYGYTF. The DNA for the CDR3 is TGTGCCAGCAGTTACTCCCGGGGGGCGCGTCACTATGGCTACACCTTC.

The rearrangement uses TRBV6-1 and TRBJ2-2; 8 bases align to TRBD1. The CDR3 consists of 15 residues. CDR1 is MNHNS and CDR2 is SASEGT in the germline V gene. V gave up 6 bases and J gave up 2 bases; unmatched junction bases: 5. The CDR3 region has the DNA TGTGCCAGCAGAGACAGGGGTTACAACACCGGGGAGCTGTTTTTT. Translated: CASRDRGYNTGELFF.

This rearrangement joins TRBV5-1 to TRBJ1-3; tentative D call: TRBD1 (5 bases). The CDR3 sequence is 14 residues long. The germline CDR1 and CDR2 sequences are SGHRS and YFSETQ. V was clipped by 4 bases and J by 7 bases, with 15 bases between them. The CDR3 coding sequence is TGCGCCAGCAGCCCCTTCGTGGGGGGGAACACCATATATTTT. Its protein product is CASSPFVGGNTIYF.

This chain joins TRBV7-3 and TRBJ1-3; no firm D call. Trimming took off 5 bases at V and 2 bases at J, with 13 bases between the two ends. Germline lookup yields CDR1 SGHTA and CDR2 FQGTGA. The CDR3 totals 15 residues. This CDR3 is CASSPQGGTGNTIYF. CDR3 DNA: TGTGCCAGCAGCCCCCAAGGAGGGACTGGAAACACCATATATTTT. Supplemented by reference TRBV7-3 and TRBJ1-3, the full variable domain reads GAGVSQTPSNKVTEKGKYVELRCDPISGHTALYWYRQSLGQGPEFLIYFQGTGAADDSGLPNDRFFAVRPEGSVSTLKIQRTERGDSAVYLCASSPQGGTGNTIYFGEGSWLTVV.

The chain combines TRBV28 with TRBJ1-2, with TRBD1 matching over 8 bases. From germline, CDR1 is MDHEN and CDR2 SYDVKM. The CDR3 totals 12 residues. Trimming took 6 bases from V and 8 from J; bases not matched to a gene: 5. In nucleotides, the CDR3 is TGTGCCAGCAGGACAGGGGATTTGGGCTACACCTTC. It encodes CASRTGDLGYTF.

In this sample, this clone turned up a few times. The chain employs TRBV28 and TRBJ1-2; tentatively, D is TRBD1 (6 bases). This CDR3 spans 18 amino acids. Germline V gives CDR1 MDHEN, CDR2 SYDVKM. V was pared by 4 bases and J by 4 bases, with 25 bases between. Written as DNA, the CDR3 is TGTGCCAGCAGTTCGCTAGGTGGGGGCCTCACCCAACCCTATGGCTACACCTTC. Its protein product is CASSSLGGGLTQPYGYTF.

The chain has TRBV7-7 and TRBJ2-2; perhaps TRBD2 as D (6 bases). The CDR3 length is 13 residues. Germline CDR1 is SSHAT and CDR2 is FNYEAQ (reference sequence). The CDR3 coding sequence is TGTGCTAGTGGGGGGAGGAACACCGGGGAGCTGTTTTTT. Its translation is CASGGRNTGELFF.

The CDR3 sequence is CATMSSRGATDTQYF. The CDR3 nucleotides are TGTGCCACCATGAGCTCTCGGGGGGCCACAGATACGCAGTATTTT. The rearrangement links TRBV28 to TRBJ2-3; weak D call: TRBD2 (7 bases). Between the trimmed V and J ends, which lost 10 bases and 2 bases, there was a span of 19 bases. The CDR3 extends over 15 amino acids. The germline gives CDR1 MDHEN, CDR2 SYDVKM.

This clone was recorded only once. The genes are TRBV11-3 and TRBJ2-3; a possible D gene is TRBD1 (5 bases). Germline CDR1 SGHNT, CDR2 YENEEA. V dropped 8 bases and J dropped 1 base, with 10 bases sitting between them. This CDR3 spans 13 amino acids. CDR3: CASGRDGTDTQYF. For the CDR3, the DNA is TGTGCCAGCGGCAGGGATGGCACAGATACGCAGTATTTT.

CDR3 bases: TGTGCCAGCAGCTTGCAGGGACAGGGGATCTACGAGCAGTACTTC. It translates to CASSLQGQGIYEQYF. The chain couples TRBV5-5 to TRBJ2-7, with TRBD1 identical over 10 bases. Trimming at V came to 1 base and at J to 3 bases, leaving 4 bases not matched to a gene. Germline V CDR1 and CDR2: SGHKS, YYEKEE (reference sequence). This CDR3 spans 15 amino acids.

The chain joins TRBV28 to TRBJ1-2; D unclear. The CDR3 length is 16 residues. Trimming removed 3 bases at V and 0 bases at J, with 14 bases between. Per the germline V gene, CDR1 is MDHEN and CDR2 is SYDVKM. The CDR3 is CASSFASGPPNYGYTF. CDR3 bases: TGTGCCAGCAGTTTTGCATCTGGGCCCCCTAACTATGGCTACACCTTC.

The chain employs TRBV28 and TRBJ1-2, with TRBD1 matching 7 bases. CDR3 size: 12 residues. Germline lookup yields CDR1 MDHEN and CDR2 SYDVKM. V lost 5 bases and J lost 7; bases outside the gene matches: 4. The CDR3 loop reads CASSQQGTGYTF. The CDR3 coding sequence is TGTGCCAGCAGTCAACAGGGGACTGGCTACACCTTC.

The chain links TRBV5-6 to TRBJ2-5; 9 bases map to TRBD1. Germline values: CDR1 SGHDT, CDR2 YYEEEE. This CDR3 is built from 13 residues. Trimming cost V 3 bases and J 4 bases; bases outside gene matches: 1. CDR3 in DNA: TGTGCCAGCAGCTGGGACAGGGTAGAGACCCAGTACTTC. Its protein is CASSWDRVETQYF.

The genes are TRBV29-1 and TRBJ2-7, with 9 bases fitting TRBD2. Looked up from germline, CDR1 is SQVTM and CDR2 is ANQGSEA. The CDR3 contains 11 residues. V trimming: 7 bases; J trimming: 5 bases; junction bases outside the gene matches: 3. CDR3 sequence (DNA): TGCAGCGCGGGACTAGCAAACGAGCAGTACTTC. Protein: CSAGLANEQYF.